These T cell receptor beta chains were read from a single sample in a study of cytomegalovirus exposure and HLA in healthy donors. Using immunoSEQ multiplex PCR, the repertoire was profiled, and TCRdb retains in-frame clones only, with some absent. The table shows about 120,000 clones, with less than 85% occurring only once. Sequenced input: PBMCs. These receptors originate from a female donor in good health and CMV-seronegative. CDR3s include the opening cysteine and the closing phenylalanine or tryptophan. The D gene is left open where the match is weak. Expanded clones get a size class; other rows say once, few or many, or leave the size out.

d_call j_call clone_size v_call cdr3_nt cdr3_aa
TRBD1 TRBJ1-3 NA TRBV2 TGTGCCAGCATCGCGGACAGGTCTGGAAACACCATATATTTT CASIADRSGNTIYF
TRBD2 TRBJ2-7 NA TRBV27 TGTGCCAGCAGTTTATCCTTAGCGGGACACTACGAGCAGTACTTC CASSLSLAGHYEQYF
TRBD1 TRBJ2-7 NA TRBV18 TGTGCCAGCTCCCGACAGGGCTACGAGCAGTACTTC CASSRQGYEQYF
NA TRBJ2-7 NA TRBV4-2 TGTGCCAGCAGCCAGGCGGGGACGAGGTCCTACGAGCAGTACTTC CASSQAGTRSYEQYF
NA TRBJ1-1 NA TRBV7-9 TGTGCCAGCAGCTTAGTTTTTGCTAGGGGCACTGAAGCTTTCTTT CASSLVFARGTEAFF
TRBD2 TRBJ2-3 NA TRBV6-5 TGTGCCAGCAGTTTCCTAGCGGGGGTAGGCACAGATACGCAGTATTTT CASSFLAGVGTDTQYF
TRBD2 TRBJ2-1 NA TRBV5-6 TGTGCCAGCAGGTTGGCGGGGGGGCGTAGGGCCTACAATGAGCAGTTCTTC CASRLAGGRRAYNEQFF
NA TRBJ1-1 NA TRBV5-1 TGCGCCAGCAGCTTGAGTGCGCAGAACACTGAAGCTTTCTTT CASSLSAQNTEAFF
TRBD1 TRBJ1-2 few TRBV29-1 TGCAGCGTTGAAAGGTCGGGACAGGGGGCCTCTGGCTACACCTTC CSVERSGQGASGYTF
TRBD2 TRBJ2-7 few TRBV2 TGTGCCAGCAGTGTGGGACTAGCGGTGATCTACGAGCAGTACTTC CASSVGLAVIYEQYF
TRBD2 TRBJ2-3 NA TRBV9 TGTGCCAGCAGCGTAGCGGGAGGAGCAAATACGCAGTATTTT CASSVAGGANTQYF
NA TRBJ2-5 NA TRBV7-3 TGTGCCAGCAGCTTACAGCTAGCCCCCCGGGAGACCCAGTACTTC CASSLQLAPRETQYF
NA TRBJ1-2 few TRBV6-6 TGTGCCAGCAGTTACTCCGACGGGGGGCTGAATGGCTACACCTTC CASSYSDGGLNGYTF
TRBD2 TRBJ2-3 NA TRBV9 TGTGCCAGCAGCGTTCGGCTAGCGGGGGCTAACGATACGCAGTATTTT CASSVRLAGANDTQYF
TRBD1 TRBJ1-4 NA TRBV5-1 TGCGCCAGCAGCTTTCAGGGACAGGGGGCAGGGGAAAAACTGTTTTTT CASSFQGQGAGEKLFF
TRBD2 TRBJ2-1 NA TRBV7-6 TGTGCCAGCAGCCCACTAGCGGTAGTCGACAATGAGCAGTTCTTC CASSPLAVVDNEQFF
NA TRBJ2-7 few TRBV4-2 TGTGCCAGCAGCCTAAATACAGGACAGAGCTACGAGCAGTACTTC CASSLNTGQSYEQYF
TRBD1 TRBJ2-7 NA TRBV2 TGTGCCAGCGGGGACAGGGGGCGGAACGAGCAGTACTTC CASGDRGRNEQYF
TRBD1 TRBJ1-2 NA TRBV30 TGTGCCTGGAGGGGACAGGGGGCCGCGTGGGGCTACACCTTC CAWRGQGAAWGYTF
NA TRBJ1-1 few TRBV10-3 TGTGCCATCAGTGTATCAGACCGGGGCACTGAAGCTTTCTTT CAISVSDRGTEAFF
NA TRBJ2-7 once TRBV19 TGTGCCAGTATGGAGGGCAACTCCTGCGAGCAGTACTTC CASMEGNSCEQYF
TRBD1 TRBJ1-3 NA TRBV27 TGTGCCAGCAGGGTGACAGGGGATTTCAGGGGAAACACCATATATTTT CASRVTGDFRGNTIYF
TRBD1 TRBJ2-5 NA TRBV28 TGTGCCAGCAGGATCTCACAGGGACAGTTTCAGACCCAGTACTTC CASRISQGQFQTQYF
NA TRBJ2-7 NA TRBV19 TGTGCCAGTACGGCGGGGAACTACGAGCAGTACTTC CASTAGNYEQYF
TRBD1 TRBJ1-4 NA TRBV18 TGTGCCAGCTCACCACGGACAGGGAGGAATTCTGAAAAACTGTTTTTT CASSPRTGRNSEKLFF
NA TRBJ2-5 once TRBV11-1 TGTGCCAGCAGCTTACAGGGGGGCAGGGAGACCCAGTACTTC CASSLQGGRETQYF
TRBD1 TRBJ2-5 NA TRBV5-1 TGCGCCAGCAGCTCCGGACAGGGTCGGGAGACCCAGTACTTC CASSSGQGRETQYF
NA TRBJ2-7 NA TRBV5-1 TGCGCCAGCAGCTTGGCGTCGCGAGAGCAGTACTTC CASSLASREQYF
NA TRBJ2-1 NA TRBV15 TGTGCCACCAGCAGAGGAGTTCTCTACAATGAGCAGTTCTTC CATSRGVLYNEQFF
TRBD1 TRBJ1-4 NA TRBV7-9 TGTTCCAGCAGCCTGGGGACAGCAAATGAAAAACTGTTTTTT CSSSLGTANEKLFF
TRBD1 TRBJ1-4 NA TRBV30 TGTGCCTGGAGTGCCGGGACAGGGGGGGAAAAACTGTTTTTT CAWSAGTGGEKLFF
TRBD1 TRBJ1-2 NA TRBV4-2 TGTGCCAGCAGCCTCCTAGGGGGGACAGGGGTTAACTATGGCTACACCTTC CASSLLGGTGVNYGYTF
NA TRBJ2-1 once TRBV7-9 TGTGCCAGCAGCCCCCGATACTCGCGAGCCTACAATGAGCAGTTCTTC CASSPRYSRAYNEQFF
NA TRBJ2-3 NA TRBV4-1 TGCGCCAGCAGCCAAGCCCCGGGACACTTCCCAGATACGCAGTATTTT CASSQAPGHFPDTQYF
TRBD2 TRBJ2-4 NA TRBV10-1 TGCGCCAGCAGTAGTTTAGCGGGGGGGATAGCCAAAAACATTCAGTACTTC CASSSLAGGIAKNIQYF
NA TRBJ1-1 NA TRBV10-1 TGCGCCAGCAGTGATTCCCGGACAGCCACCTACTTGAACACTGAAGCTTTCTTT CASSDSRTATYLNTEAFF
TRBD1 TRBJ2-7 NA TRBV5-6 TGTGCCAGCAGCCGACCGGGACAGGTGGACGAGCAGTACTTC CASSRPGQVDEQYF